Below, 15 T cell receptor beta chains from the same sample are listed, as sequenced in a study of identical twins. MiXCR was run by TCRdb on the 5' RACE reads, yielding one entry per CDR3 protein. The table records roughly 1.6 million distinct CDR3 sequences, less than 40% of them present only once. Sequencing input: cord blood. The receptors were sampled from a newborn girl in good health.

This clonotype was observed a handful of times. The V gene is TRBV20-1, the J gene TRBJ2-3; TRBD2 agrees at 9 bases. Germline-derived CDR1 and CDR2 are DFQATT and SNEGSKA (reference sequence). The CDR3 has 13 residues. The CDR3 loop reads CSLRRGGADTQYF. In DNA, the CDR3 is TGCAGCCTACGGCGGGGGGGCGCAGATACGCAGTATTTT.

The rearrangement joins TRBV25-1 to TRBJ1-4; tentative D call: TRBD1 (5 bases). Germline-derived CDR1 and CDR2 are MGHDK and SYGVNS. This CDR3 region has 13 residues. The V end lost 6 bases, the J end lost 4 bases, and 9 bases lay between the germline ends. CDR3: CASRQDLNEKLFF. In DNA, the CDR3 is TGTGCCAGCAGACAGGACCTTAATGAAAAACTGTTTTTT.

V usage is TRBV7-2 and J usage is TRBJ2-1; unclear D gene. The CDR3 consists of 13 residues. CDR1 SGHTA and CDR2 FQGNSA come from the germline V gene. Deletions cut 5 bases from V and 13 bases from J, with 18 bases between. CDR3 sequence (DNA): TGTGCCAGCAGCCCCCCCGCGAGCCCAACTCAGTTCTTC. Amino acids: CASSPPASPTQFF. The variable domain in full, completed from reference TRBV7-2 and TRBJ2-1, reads GAGVSQSPSNKVTEKGKDVELRCDPISGHTALYWYRQSLGQGLEFLIYFQGNSAPDKSGLPSDRFSAERTGGSVSTLTIQRTQQEDSAVYLCASSPPASPTQFFGPGTRLTVL.

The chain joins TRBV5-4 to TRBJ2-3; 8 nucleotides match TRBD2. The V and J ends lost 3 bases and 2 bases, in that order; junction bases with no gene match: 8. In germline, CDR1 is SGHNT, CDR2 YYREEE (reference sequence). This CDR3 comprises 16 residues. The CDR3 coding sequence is TGTGCCAGCAGCTCGAAACTAGCGGAGGACACAGATACGCAGTATTTT. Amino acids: CASSSKLAEDTDTQYF.

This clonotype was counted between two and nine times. This CDR3 reads CASRLGTASQNYGYTF. CDR3 sequence (DNA): TGTGCCAGCAGACTCGGGACAGCGAGCCAAAACTATGGCTACACCTTC. The V call is TRBV2, the J call TRBJ1-2, with 7 bases lining up with TRBD1. The germline CDR1 and CDR2 sequences are SNHLY and FYNNEI. The CDR3 sequence is 16 residues long. Trimming cost V 6 bases and J 2 bases; bases outside gene matches: 12.

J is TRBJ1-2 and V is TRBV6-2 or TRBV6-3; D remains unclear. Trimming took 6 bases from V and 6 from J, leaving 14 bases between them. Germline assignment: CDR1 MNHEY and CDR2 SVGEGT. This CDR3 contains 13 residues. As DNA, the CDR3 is TGTGCCAGCAGACTCGCCCAGACAAATGGCTACACCTTC. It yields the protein CASRLAQTNGYTF.

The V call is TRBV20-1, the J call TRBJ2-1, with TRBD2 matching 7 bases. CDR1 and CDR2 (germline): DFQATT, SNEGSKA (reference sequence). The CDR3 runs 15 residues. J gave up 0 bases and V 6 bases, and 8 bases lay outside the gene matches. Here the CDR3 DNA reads TGCAGTGCCCACGGGACTACCAGCTCCTACAATGAGCAGTTCTTC. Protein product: CSAHGTTSSYNEQFF.

DNA of the CDR3: TGCAGTGCCGGACAGCGATCCTACGAGCAGTACTTC. Translating it yields CSAGQRSYEQYF. The chain recombines TRBV20-1 with TRBJ2-7; TRBD1 might be the D (6 bases). The CDR3 has 12 residues. The V end lost 6 bases, the J end lost 1 base, and 10 bases lay between the germline ends. Germline CDR1 and CDR2: DFQATT and SNEGSKA (reference sequence).

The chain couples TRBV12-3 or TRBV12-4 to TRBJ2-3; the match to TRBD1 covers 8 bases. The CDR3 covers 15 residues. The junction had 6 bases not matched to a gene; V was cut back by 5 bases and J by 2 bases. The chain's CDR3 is CASSRQGSTTDTQYF. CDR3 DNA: TGTGCCAGCAGTCGACAGGGGAGTACCACAGATACGCAGTATTTT.

The CDR3 sequence is CAISLRDGNEQYF. The CDR3 coding sequence is TGTGCCATCAGTCTCCGGGACGGCAATGAGCAGTACTTC. The chain uses TRBV10-3 and TRBJ2-7; tentatively, D is TRBD1 or TRBD2 (5 bases each). Trimming cost V 5 bases and J 7 bases, with 15 bases left between them. The CDR3 totals 13 residues. The V gene's germline CDR1 is ENHRY and CDR2 SYGVKD.

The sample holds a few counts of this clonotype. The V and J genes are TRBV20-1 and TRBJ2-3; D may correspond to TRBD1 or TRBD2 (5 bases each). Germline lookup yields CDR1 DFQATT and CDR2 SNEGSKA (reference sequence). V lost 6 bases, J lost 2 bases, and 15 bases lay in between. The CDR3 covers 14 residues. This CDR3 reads CSALPWDHTDTQYF. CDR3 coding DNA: TGCAGTGCCCTCCCCTGGGACCACACAGATACGCAGTATTTT.

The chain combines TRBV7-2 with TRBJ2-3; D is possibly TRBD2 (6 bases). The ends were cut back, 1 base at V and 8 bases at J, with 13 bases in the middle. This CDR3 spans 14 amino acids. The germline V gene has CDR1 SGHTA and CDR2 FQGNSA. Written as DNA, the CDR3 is TGTGCCAGCAGCTTAGGACGGGACTTCCCTACGCAGTATTTT. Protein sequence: CASSLGRDFPTQYF. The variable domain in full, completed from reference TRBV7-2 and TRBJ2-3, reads GAGVSQSPSNKVTEKGKDVELRCDPISGHTALYWYRQSLGQGLEFLIYFQGNSAPDKSGLPSDRFSAERTGGSVSTLTIQRTQQEDSAVYLCASSLGRDFPTQYFGPGTRLTVL.

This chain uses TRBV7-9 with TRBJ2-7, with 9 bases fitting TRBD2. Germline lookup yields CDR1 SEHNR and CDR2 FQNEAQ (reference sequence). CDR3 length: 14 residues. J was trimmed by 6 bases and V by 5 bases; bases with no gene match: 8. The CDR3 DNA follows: TGTGCCAGCAGCCCCTCGGATAGCGGGAGCGAGCAGTACTTC. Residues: CASSPSDSGSEQYF.

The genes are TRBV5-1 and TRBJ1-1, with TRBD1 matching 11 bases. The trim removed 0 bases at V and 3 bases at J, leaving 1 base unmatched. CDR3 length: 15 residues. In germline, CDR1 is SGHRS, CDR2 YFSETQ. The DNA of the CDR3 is TGCGCCAGCAGCTTGGAGGACAGGGGGCACACTGAAGCTTTCTTT. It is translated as CASSLEDRGHTEAFF.

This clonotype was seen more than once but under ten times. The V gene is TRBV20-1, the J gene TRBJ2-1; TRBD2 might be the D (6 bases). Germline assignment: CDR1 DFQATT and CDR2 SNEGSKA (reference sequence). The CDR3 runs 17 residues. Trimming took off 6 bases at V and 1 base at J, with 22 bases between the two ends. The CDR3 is CSAPRGTWVESYNEQFF. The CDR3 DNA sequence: TGCAGTGCGCCACGGGGGACCTGGGTGGAGTCCTACAATGAGCAGTTCTTC.